This T cell receptor (beta chain) was captured in a study of T cells in Graves' hyperthyroidism and ophthalmopathy (dated by TCRdb to about 2019). Regarding the study in general: To identify TCR V-J signatures that set the groups apart, the researchers used a discovery cohort of 90 to 100 patients, made up of about 44 with Graves' ophthalmopathy and 57 with stable Graves' hyperthyroidism. Prospective prediction of ophthalmopathy was tested in an independent validation cohort consisting of roughly 20 hyperthyroidism patients and around 16 patients who later progressed to ophthalmopathy. For training and testing, the 95 to 100 patients in the discovery cohort were randomly divided in a 7:3 ratio. In addition, the study compared T-cell repertoires in thyroid tissue and in blood from about six Graves' hyperthyroidism patients. Following sampling, methimazole starting at 30 mg daily was given to hyperthyroidism patients, and high-dose intravenous methylprednisolone was given to ophthalmopathy patients. TCR Vbeta CDR3 sequencing of roughly 140 peripheral blood samples (over 40 ophthalmopathy, some 75 hyperthyroidism and roughly 17 progressor patients) is reported in the paper. General findings and caveats noted by the study authors: A model built on a 13 V-J signature distinguished ophthalmopathy from stable hyperthyroidism, reaching 85% to 90% sensitivity and about 81% specificity in cross-validation and 80%/75% in testing. No statistical method was used to fix the sample size in advance, and group allocation was not hidden from the investigators. In validation, the model predicted progression to ophthalmopathy a median of about 6 months before onset, with approximately 68% sensitivity and almost 75% specificity. Most expanded thyroid clonotypes (frequency above 0.001) were also detected in blood, a finding suggesting that blood repertoires may reflect thyroid immune responses.

Counted from cysteine to phenylalanine, this CDR3 has 15 amino acids. Just CDR3 DNA is preserved here, 45 bases in frame from base 1. Deletion took 5 bases off V and 8 bases off J, with a span of 18 bases between the germline ends. The study excluded patients with uncontrolled infections, other autoimmune diseases, pregnancy or lactation. Diagnoses relied on clinical symptoms, serum thyroxine and TRAb, thyroid ultrasound and orbital computed tomography. Trizol reagent was used to extract total RNA, and RNA quality was then checked on an Agilent 2100 Bioanalyzer. The TCR beta CDR3 regions were amplified from RNA transcripts. For the first round of RT-PCR on the TCR CDR3, the HTBI primer set was used together with the Qiagen OneStep RT-PCR kit. Libraries were constructed in a second round of multiplex PCR, after which size selection and purification were carried out. The libraries were sequenced on an Illumina HiSeq2000 using paired-end 100 bp reads. On the study's bioinformatics: SOAPnuke was used to process the raw data, with reads discarded if the reads contained adapters or uncalled bases, had a mean Phred below 15, or lacked an exact constant-primer or identifier match. High-quality paired reads were merged using COPE v1.2.5, and each unique nucleotide sequence was defined as a clonotype. MiTCR v1.1 was used to align clonotypes to the IMGT TRBV, TRBD and TRBJ reference segments. The analysis included only V-J combinations with a frequency above 0.0001, which together covered around 99% of the repertoires. The TCS score was defined as the ratio of F50 (clonal expansion) to E x V (chaos), calculated using BLOSUM62-based TCRdist between CDR3 peptides within each V-J. Welch's t-statistics and random forest reduced roughly 530 V-J features to roughly 13, which were used in a naive Bayes classifier (R e1071). The Morisita-Horn index was used to measure how similar the thyroid and blood repertoires were. TCRdb reworked the public reads: Q25 trimming with fastp, MiXCR clone assembly, productive beta chains retained. Each CDR3 protein gets just one entry, which takes the most common genes and DNA from the rows behind it. None of the V and J calls come from the authors' own analysis; TCRdb made them. The sample has 450,000 to 700,000 distinct CDR3 sequences on record, roughly 50% of them singletons. The top ten constitute under 20% of the sample.

This clonotype was counted a few times. Its binding antigen is unknown. It has no much larger one-base neighbor in the sample; base qualities were not kept. The clonotype was recovered from an adult woman with Graves' disease, either hyperthyroidism or ophthalmopathy (not recorded which). Material for sequencing was peripheral blood or thyroid tissue (not recorded which). The sequence is built from TRBV12-3 or TRBV12-4 and TRBJ1-4, with the D segment identity uncertain. In nucleotide form, the sequence is TGTGCCAGCAGTCCCCCTGCCGCGATCGGGGAAAAACTGTTTTTT. It codes for CASSPPAAIGEKLFF.